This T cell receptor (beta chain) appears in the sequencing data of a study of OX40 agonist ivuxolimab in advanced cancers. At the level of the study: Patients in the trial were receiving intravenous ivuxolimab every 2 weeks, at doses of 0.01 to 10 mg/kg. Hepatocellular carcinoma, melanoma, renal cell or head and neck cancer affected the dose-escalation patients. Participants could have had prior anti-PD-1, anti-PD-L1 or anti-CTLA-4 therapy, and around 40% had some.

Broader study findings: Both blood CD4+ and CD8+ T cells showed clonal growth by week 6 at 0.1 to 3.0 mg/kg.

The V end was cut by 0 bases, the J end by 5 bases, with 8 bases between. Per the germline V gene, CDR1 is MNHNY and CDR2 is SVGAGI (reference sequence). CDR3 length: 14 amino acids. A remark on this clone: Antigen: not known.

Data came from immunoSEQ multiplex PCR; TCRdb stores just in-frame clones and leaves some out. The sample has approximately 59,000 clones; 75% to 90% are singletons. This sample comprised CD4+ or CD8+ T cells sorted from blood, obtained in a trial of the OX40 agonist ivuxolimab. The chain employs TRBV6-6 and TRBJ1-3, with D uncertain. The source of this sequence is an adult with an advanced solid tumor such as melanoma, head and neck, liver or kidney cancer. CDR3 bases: TGTGCCAGCAGTTACTCTGGGAGGAGAAACACCATATATTTT. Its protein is CASSYSGRRNTIYF.